These 27 T cell receptor beta chains share one sample of origin, sequenced in a study of blood T cell repertoires in COVID-19. Libraries were prepared by immunoSEQ multiplex PCR; TCRdb keeps only in-frame clonotypes and omits some of them. Of about 190,000 clones listed, approximately 80% are singletons. Material: peripheral blood. The receptors stem from a middle-aged man who had recovered from COVID-19.

J is TRBJ1-5 and V is TRBV28, with 12 nucleotides matching TRBD1. Germline loops: CDR1 MDHEN, CDR2 SYDVKM. The CDR3 runs to 19 residues. V was clipped by 2 bases and J by 2 bases; unmatched bases: 10. CDR3 in DNA: TGTGCCAGCAGTTTAAGAGGGACAGGGGGCTATTTTGGCAATCAGCCCCAGCATTTT. Protein product: CASSLRGTGGYFGNQPQHF.

The J gene is TRBJ2-3, the V gene TRBV5-1, with 9 bases aligning to TRBD1. The CDR3 length is 16 residues. Germline V CDR1 and CDR2: SGHRS, YFSETQ. Trimming removed 4 bases from V and 5 bases from J; junction bases left unmatched: 11. CDR3: CASSQNRGPGGDTQYF. The CDR3, as DNA: TGCGCCAGCAGCCAAAACAGGGGGCCAGGGGGAGATACGCAGTATTTT.

DNA for the CDR3: TGTGCCAGCAGTTACCAACTAGCGGGAGCGGGCGAGCAGTACTTC. Translating it yields CASSYQLAGAGEQYF. The rearrangement links TRBV6-5 to TRBJ2-7, with 11 bases aligning to TRBD2. Germline V gene sequence: CDR1 MNHEY, CDR2 SVGAGI. This CDR3 is 15 amino acids long. V lost 2 bases and J lost 6; bases outside the gene matches: 6.

The chain recombines TRBV5-1 with TRBJ2-3; D not resolved. The germline CDR1 and CDR2 sequences are SGHRS and YFSETQ. V was shortened by 4 bases and J by 2 bases, with 17 bases between the two germline ends. There are 16 residues in the CDR3. The CDR3 bases are TGCGCCAGCAGCCTGGGATTAGGAGTATACACAGATACGCAGTATTTT. Translation: CASSLGLGVYTDTQYF.

This clone was seen repeatedly, ten times or more. The rearrangement links TRBV10-1 to TRBJ1-1, with D possibly TRBD1 on 6 matching bases. Germline lookup yields CDR1 WNHNN and CDR2 SYGVQD (reference sequence). The V end lost 6 bases, the J end lost 3 bases, and 17 bases lay between the germline ends. CDR3 length equals 15 residues. The DNA of the CDR3 is TGCGCCAGCAGAGTACAACAGGGAATGGACACTGAAGCTTTCTTT. It encodes CASRVQQGMDTEAFF.

The rearrangement uses TRBV15 and TRBJ1-4, with D uncertain. V lost 5 bases to trimming and J lost 3 bases, with 13 bases between them. This CDR3 is built from 15 residues. CDR1 and CDR2 from the germline V gene are LNHNV and YYDKDF (reference sequence). CDR3 protein: CATSYRVIANEKLFF. CDR3 sequence (DNA): TGTGCCACCAGCTACCGGGTGATTGCTAATGAAAAACTGTTTTTT.

V gene TRBV2 combines with J gene TRBJ2-5, with 8 positions matching TRBD1. This CDR3 is built from 13 residues. Germline trimming cut 4 bases from V and 2 bases from J; bases unmatched to any gene: 0. CDR1 and CDR2 from the germline V gene are SNHLY and FYNNEI. The CDR3 sequence is CASSGQGQETQYF. The DNA for the CDR3 is TGTGCCAGCAGTGGACAGGGGCAAGAGACCCAGTACTTC. The full variable domain, in which reference TRBV2 and TRBJ2-5 provide the parts outside the CDR3, is EPEVTQTPSHQVTQMGQEVILRCVPISNHLYFYWYRQILGQKVEFLVSFYNNEISEKSEIFDDQFSVERPDGSNFTLKIRSTKLEDSAMYFCASSGQGQETQYFGPGTRLLVL.

The chain has TRBV25-1 and TRBJ2-1, with TRBD2 matching over 7 bases. The germline V gene has CDR1 MGHDK and CDR2 SYGVNS. The V segment lost 3 bases and the J segment 4 bases; nucleotides outside the gene matches: 12. The CDR3 has 17 residues. CDR3 nucleotides: TGTGCCAGCAGTGACCTCAGGAGCGGGATTTCGTACAATGAGCAGTTCTTC. Its translation is CASSDLRSGISYNEQFF.

This clone has only a few counts. The chain links TRBV9 to TRBJ2-6, with TRBD2 matching over 9 bases. Germline V gene sequence: CDR1 SGDLS, CDR2 YYNGEE. J gave up 2 bases and V 3 bases, and 12 bases lay outside the gene matches. The CDR3 sequence is 19 residues long. The CDR3 bases are TGTGCCAGCAGCGGGGGGTTAGCGGGAGAAATAACTGGGGCCAACGTCCTGACTTTC. Translated, it gives CASSGGLAGEITGANVLTF.

The DNA of the CDR3 is TGTGCCAGCAGTGAAGGGGGACTCCAAGAGACCCAGTACTTC. Translation: CASSEGGLQETQYF. The rearrangement links TRBV2 to TRBJ2-5; D might be TRBD2 (6 bases). Germline CDR1 reads SNHLY; CDR2 reads FYNNEI. V lost 1 base to trimming and J lost 1 base, with 7 bases between them. The CDR3 sequence is 14 residues long. The whole variable domain, filled in from reference TRBV2 and TRBJ2-5, reads EPEVTQTPSHQVTQMGQEVILRCVPISNHLYFYWYRQILGQKVEFLVSFYNNEISEKSEIFDDQFSVERPDGSNFTLKIRSTKLEDSAMYFCASSEGGLQETQYFGPGTRLLVL.

This clone has a single count. The chain joins TRBV5-8 to TRBJ1-1; unclear D gene. This CDR3 has 15 residues. Germline values: CDR1 SGHTS, CDR2 YDEGEE. Trimming took off 5 bases at V and 4 bases at J, with 18 bases between the two ends. The CDR3 region is CASRSGPGIITEAFF. The CDR3 coding sequence is TGTGCCAGCAGATCGGGTCCGGGAATTATCACTGAAGCTTTCTTT. Based on the CDR3 plus reference TRBV5-8 and TRBJ1-1, the full variable domain is EAGVTQSPTHLIKTRGQQATLRCSPISGHTSVYWYQQALGLGLQFLLWYDEGEERNRGNFPPRFSGRQFPNYSSELNVNALELEDSALYLCASRSGPGIITEAFFGQGTRLTVV.

The V call is TRBV7-9, the J call TRBJ1-5; the D is unclear. CDR1 is SEHNR, CDR2 FQNEAQ, per germline (reference sequence). Between the trimmed V and J ends, which lost 1 base and 7 bases, there was a span of 11 bases. This CDR3 is built from 14 residues. The CDR3 DNA follows: TGTGCCAGCAGCTTAGAGGGAGCGACCCAGCCCCAGCATTTT. Translated: CASSLEGATQPQHF. Supplemented by reference TRBV7-9 and TRBJ1-5, the full variable domain reads DTGVSQNPRHKITKRGQNVTFRCDPISEHNRLYWYRQTLGQGPEFLTYFQNEAQLEKSRLLSDRFSAERPKGSFSTLEIQRTEQGDSAMYLCASSLEGATQPQHFGDGTRLSIL.

V is TRBV5-6 and J is TRBJ2-7, with 9 nucleotides matching TRBD1. The CDR3 totals 15 residues. Per germline, CDR1 SGHDT and CDR2 YYEEEE. Unmatched junction bases numbered 4, after V lost 0 bases and J lost 3 bases. CDR3 nucleotide sequence: TGTGCCAGCAGCTTGGAAGGGACAGGGATCTACGAGCAGTACTTC. This sequence encodes CASSLEGTGIYEQYF.

The rearrangement links TRBV5-1 to TRBJ2-7; 10 nucleotides match TRBD2. Germline lookup yields CDR1 SGHRS and CDR2 YFSETQ. V was pared by 2 bases and J by 6 bases, with 17 bases of the junction left unmatched. The CDR3 length is 18 residues. The chain's CDR3 is CASSFYGWTSGTQPEQYF. DNA of the CDR3: TGCGCCAGCAGCTTTTACGGGTGGACTAGCGGAACTCAACCCGAGCAGTACTTC.

The rearrangement links TRBV5-5 to TRBJ2-2; perhaps TRBD1 as D (6 bases). V was clipped by 1 base and J by 0 bases, with 7 bases between them. This CDR3 is built from 15 residues. Germline lookup yields CDR1 SGHKS and CDR2 YYEKEE (reference sequence). CDR3 sequence reads: CASSLTGSNTGELFF. The CDR3 DNA sequence: TGTGCCAGCAGCTTGACAGGGTCGAACACCGGGGAGCTGTTTTTT.

The chain recombines TRBV11-2 with TRBJ2-7; 9 bases map to TRBD1. Trimming cost V 3 bases and J 6 bases; bases outside gene matches: 6. The germline V gene has CDR1 SGHAT and CDR2 FQNNGV. The CDR3 totals 14 residues. CDR3 loop: CASSLGGTGSEQYF. In DNA, the CDR3 is TGTGCCAGCAGCTTGGGAGGGACAGGGAGCGAGCAGTACTTC.

The chain carries TRBV19 and TRBJ1-5, with 7 bases aligning to TRBD1. V shed 7 bases and J 4 bases; nucleotides not matched to a gene: 13. This CDR3 has 16 amino acids. CDR1 and CDR2 from the germline V gene are LNHDA and SQIVND (reference sequence). The chain's CDR3 is CASKDDREGGNQPQHF. The CDR3 DNA follows: TGTGCCAGTAAAGACGACAGGGAAGGTGGGAATCAGCCCCAGCATTTT. Together with reference TRBV19 and TRBJ1-5, the CDR3 gives the full variable domain: DGGITQSPKYLFRKEGQNVTLSCEQNLNHDAMYWYRQDPGQGLRLIYYSQIVNDFQKGDIAEGYSVSREKKESFPLTVTSAQKNPTAFYLCASKDDREGGNQPQHFGDGTRLSIL.

The rearrangement joins TRBV30 to TRBJ2-7; the match to TRBD2 covers 11 bases. The CDR3 consists of 14 residues. CDR1 is GTSNPN and CDR2 is SVGIG in the germline V gene (reference sequence). V shed 0 bases and J 6 bases; nucleotides not matched to a gene: 4. DNA of the CDR3: TGTGCCTGGAGTGTATCTCTAGCGGGAGGCGAGCAGTACTTC. This gives the protein CAWSVSLAGGEQYF.

The chain couples TRBV10-3 to TRBJ2-1; 7 bases fit TRBD1. Unmatched junction bases numbered 8, after V lost 3 bases and J lost 3 bases. The CDR3 spans 16 residues. Germline CDR1 and CDR2: ENHRY and SYGVKD. The DNA of the CDR3 is TGTGCCATCAGTGATTTTTGGGGACAGAGCTACAATGAGCAGTTCTTC. Translating it yields CAISDFWGQSYNEQFF.

The chain joins TRBV11-3 to TRBJ2-7; 7 bases are shared with TRBD1. V gave up 5 bases and J gave up 5 bases; unmatched junction bases: 3. CDR1 SGHNT and CDR2 YENEEA come from the germline V gene. The CDR3 has 12 residues. The CDR3 region is CASSHGQDEQYF. The CDR3 coding sequence is TGTGCCAGCAGCCATGGACAGGACGAGCAGTACTTC.

The chain employs TRBV19 and TRBJ2-2; TRBD1 agrees at 9 bases. J gave up 5 bases and V 4 bases, and 17 bases lay outside the gene matches. This CDR3 is built from 19 residues. Per germline, CDR1 LNHDA and CDR2 SQIVND (reference sequence). CDR3 nucleotide sequence: TGTGCCAGTAGTACCCGGGACAGGGTTGGCCTAGCGGTGACCGGGGAGCTGTTTTTT. It codes for CASSTRDRVGLAVTGELFF. The entire variable domain, with the rest obtained from reference TRBV19 and TRBJ2-2, is as follows: DGGITQSPKYLFRKEGQNVTLSCEQNLNHDAMYWYRQDPGQGLRLIYYSQIVNDFQKGDIAEGYSVSREKKESFPLTVTSAQKNPTAFYLCASSTRDRVGLAVTGELFFGEGSRLTVL.

J is TRBJ2-1 and V is TRBV5-6; possible D gene TRBD2, 6 bases. Germline assignment: CDR1 SGHDT and CDR2 YYEEEE. This CDR3 contains 15 residues. V lost 5 bases, J lost 5 bases, and 17 bases lay in between. As DNA, the CDR3 is TGTGCCAGCAGTCAGCAAGGACTATTCCACAATGAGCAGTTCTTC. Residues: CASSQQGLFHNEQFF.

The chain employs TRBV5-4 and TRBJ1-2, with 9 bases lining up with TRBD1. Germline assignment: CDR1 SGHNT and CDR2 YYREEE (reference sequence). There are 15 residues in the CDR3. V dropped 4 bases and J dropped 4; count of bases not matched to a gene: 8. CDR3 loop: CASSPWDREGYGYTF. The CDR3 DNA reads as TGTGCCAGCAGCCCATGGGACAGGGAGGGCTATGGCTACACCTTC.

The CDR3 region is CASSFYRVNQPQHF. DNA for the CDR3: TGTGCCAGCAGTTTTTACAGGGTTAATCAGCCCCAGCATTTT. This chain connects TRBV28 to TRBJ1-5, with D perhaps matching TRBD1 (6 bases). The CDR3 totals 14 residues. Trimming removed 3 bases from V and 4 bases from J, with 10 bases in between. Germline-derived CDR1 and CDR2 are MDHEN and SYDVKM.

J is TRBJ1-1 and V is TRBV28; TRBD1 matches at 7 bases. Germline V lookup: CDR1 MDHEN, CDR2 SYDVKM. After removal of 5 bases from V and 1 base from J, the junction contained 7 bases not matched to a gene. The CDR3 has 15 amino acids. CDR3 loop: CASSKTGAKNTEAFF. The CDR3 coding sequence is TGTGCCAGCAGTAAAACAGGGGCGAAGAACACTGAAGCTTTCTTT.

The chain recombines TRBV27 with TRBJ2-7; TRBD2 aligns across 7 bases. The V gene end was trimmed by 5 bases and the J gene end by 13 bases; junction bases not matched to a gene: 14. There are 13 residues in the CDR3. The germline CDR1 and CDR2 sequences are MNHEY and SMNVEV (reference sequence). CDR3 nucleotides: TGTGCCAGCAGTGTACCACTGGGGGGGAGAATTTACTTC. Protein sequence: CASSVPLGGRIYF.

This sequence joins TRBV11-3 and TRBJ2-5, with D possibly TRBD1 on 7 matching bases. V was clipped by 1 base and J by 4 bases, with 10 bases between them. The germline CDR1 and CDR2 sequences are SGHNT and YENEEA. The CDR3 extends over 14 amino acids. This CDR3 is CASSLGGTVETQYF. The CDR3, as DNA: TGTGCCAGCAGCTTAGGCGGGACAGTAGAGACCCAGTACTTC.